Listed here are 28 T cell receptor beta chains from one sample, sequenced in a study of shared clonotypes between healthy human individuals. The assay was immunoSEQ multiplex PCR, and TCRdb's table has in-frame clones only and misses some. The sample has about 1.4 million clones; more than 95% are singletons. Sequencing was performed on naive CD4+ T cells sorted from blood. As for subset: CD45RA+ positively selected. The receptors originated from a man aged 30 to 39 in good health.

V is TRBV6-6 and J is TRBJ2-3, with 9 bases aligning to TRBD2. Germline CDR1 reads MNHNY; CDR2 reads SVGAGI (reference sequence). CDR3 size: 15 residues. Unmatched junction bases numbered 4, after V lost 5 bases and J lost 1 base. The CDR3 coding sequence is TGTGCCAGCAGTGTTCGGACTAGCGGCACAGATACGCAGTATTTT. Protein: CASSVRTSGTDTQYF.

The chain carries TRBV9 and TRBJ2-1; 9 nucleotides agree with TRBD2. The CDR3 runs 18 residues. V shed 2 bases, J shed 2 bases, and the junction held 11 bases outside the gene matches. Germline V gene data show CDR1 as SGDLS and CDR2 as YYNGEE. CDR3 bases: TGTGCCAGCAGCGTTTATACTAGCGGGCACACTACCTACAATGAGCAGTTCTTC. This codes for CASSVYTSGHTTYNEQFF.

The sample holds one count of this clone. V is TRBV7-9 and J is TRBJ2-2; 7 bases fit TRBD1. This CDR3 has 14 residues. The junction had 8 bases not matched to a gene; V was cut back by 5 bases and J by 8 bases. The germline gives CDR1 SEHNR, CDR2 FQNEAQ (reference sequence). The CDR3 region is CASSPIQGLGELFF. As DNA, the CDR3 is TGTGCCAGCAGCCCTATACAGGGGCTGGGGGAGCTGTTTTTT.

The chain couples TRBV15 to TRBJ2-7; D is unresolved. Trimming took 0 bases from V and 7 from J, leaving 10 bases between them. The CDR3 consists of 13 residues. Germline values: CDR1 LNHNV, CDR2 YYDKDF (reference sequence). The CDR3 sequence is CATSRDLLREQYF. In DNA form, the CDR3 reads TGTGCCACCAGCAGAGATCTCCTTCGAGAGCAGTACTTC. Based on the CDR3 plus reference TRBV15 and TRBJ2-7, the full variable domain is DAMVIQNPRYQVTQFGKPVTLSCSQTLNHNVMYWYQQKSSQAPKLLFHYYDKDFNNEADTPDNFQSRRPNTSFCFLDIRSPGLGDTAMYLCATSRDLLREQYFGPGTRLTVT.

V is TRBV7-3 and J is TRBJ2-1, with 7 nucleotides matching TRBD2. The V segment lost 3 bases and the J segment 9 bases; nucleotides outside the gene matches: 5. The CDR3 is 13 residues long. Germline assignment: CDR1 SGHTA and CDR2 FQGTGA. In DNA form, the CDR3 reads TGTGCCAGCAGCTTCGGTAGGGAGGGTGAGCAGTTCTTC. Amino acids: CASSFGREGEQFF. Based on the CDR3 plus reference TRBV7-3 and TRBJ2-1, the full variable domain is GAGVSQTPSNKVTEKGKYVELRCDPISGHTALYWYRQSLGQGPEFLIYFQGTGAADDSGLPNDRFFAVRPEGSVSTLKIQRTERGDSAVYLCASSFGREGEQFFGPGTRLTVL.

The chain links TRBV7-2 to TRBJ1-2; tentatively, D is TRBD1 (6 bases). The CDR3 contains 12 residues. V was clipped by 7 bases and J by 5 bases, with 11 bases between them. In germline, CDR1 is SGHTA, CDR2 FQGNSA. CDR3 in amino acids: CASTKDRYGYTF. As DNA, the CDR3 is TGTGCCAGCACCAAGGACAGATATGGCTACACCTTC.

Turning to this clone: Other nucleotide sequences from this sample produce the same CDR3. The chain is built from TRBV19 and TRBJ2-7; 10 bases map to TRBD1. V was clipped by 6 bases and J by 2 bases; unmatched bases: 4. CDR1 is LNHDA and CDR2 is SQIVND in the germline V gene (reference sequence). CDR3 length: 14 residues. CDR3 in amino acids: CASSIGQGAYEQYF. CDR3 bases: TGTGCCAGTAGCATTGGACAGGGGGCCTACGAGCAGTACTTC.

The CDR3 loop reads CARYSGRQGACEQYF. The CDR3, as DNA: TGCGCCAGGTATTCCGGGAGGCAGGGGGCTTGCGAGCAGTACTTC. V is TRBV5-1 and J is TRBJ2-7, with TRBD1 as a possible D gene (8 bases). Between the trimmed V and J ends, which lost 8 bases and 6 bases, there was a span of 24 bases. Germline-derived CDR1 and CDR2 are SGHRS and YFSETQ. This CDR3 is built from 15 residues.

This chain connects TRBV2 to TRBJ1-1; TRBD1 is a possible D gene (5 bases). Germline V gene lookup returns CDR1 SNHLY and CDR2 FYNNEI. The length of the CDR3 is 14 residues. The V gene lost 3 bases and the J gene lost 0 bases, with 8 bases spanning the gap. CDR3 residues: CASSEGVMNTEAFF. Here the CDR3 DNA reads TGTGCCAGCAGTGAGGGGGTAATGAACACTGAAGCTTTCTTT.

For the CDR3, the DNA is TGTGCCAGCACCGCGGGCGCCGGTCGGGAAAAACTGTTTTTT. Protein product: CASTAGAGREKLFF. The chain recombines TRBV9 with TRBJ1-4, with no clear D. Germline-derived CDR1 and CDR2 are SGDLS and YYNGEE. V lost 6 bases and J 8 bases, leaving 17 bases between the germline ends. The length of the CDR3 is 14 residues.

V gene TRBV9 combines with J gene TRBJ1-3; tentatively, D is TRBD1 (6 bases). CDR3 length equals 17 residues. CDR1 SGDLS and CDR2 YYNGEE come from the germline V gene. V was cut by 4 bases and J by 0 bases, with 17 bases left in between. The CDR3 sequence: CASSPLRGPFSGNTIYF. The CDR3 DNA follows: TGTGCCAGCAGCCCTCTCAGGGGCCCTTTCTCTGGAAACACCATATATTTT.

This clone was recorded only once. The chain recombines TRBV7-8 with TRBJ2-3, with 15 bases matching TRBD2. CDR3 length: 18 amino acids. From germline, CDR1 is SGHVS and CDR2 FQNEAQ. Trimming cost V 2 bases and J 3 bases; bases outside gene matches: 6. CDR3 region: CASSLPGLAGGGTDTQYF. The DNA for the CDR3 is TGTGCCAGCAGCTTACCGGGACTAGCGGGAGGAGGGACAGATACGCAGTATTTT.

The chain couples TRBV4-1 to TRBJ1-2; D is ambiguous. The CDR3 length is 14 residues. The germline gives CDR1 MGHRA, CDR2 YSYEKL. Trimming pared 0 bases from V and 8 bases from J, leaving 13 bases between. The chain's CDR3 is CASSQEKRAWGYTF. In nucleotides, the CDR3 is TGCGCCAGCAGCCAAGAGAAGAGGGCATGGGGCTACACCTTC.

This sequence joins TRBV5-5 and TRBJ2-7, with 7 nucleotides matching TRBD1. The CDR3 consists of 14 residues. V was clipped by 3 bases and J by 0 bases; unmatched bases: 3. Germline-derived CDR1 and CDR2 are SGHKS and YYEKEE (reference sequence). This CDR3 reads CASSSTGNSYEQYF. The CDR3 bases are TGTGCCAGCAGCTCGACAGGGAACTCCTACGAGCAGTACTTC. Supplemented by reference TRBV5-5 and TRBJ2-7, the full variable domain reads DAGVTQSPTHLIKTRGQQVTLRCSPISGHKSVSWYQQVLGQGPQFIFQYYEKEERGRGNFPDRFSARQFPNYSSELNVNALLLGDSALYLCASSSTGNSYEQYFGPGTRLTVT.

The V and J genes are TRBV10-2 and TRBJ1-2; D call uncertain. Germline assignment: CDR1 WSHSY and CDR2 SAAADI. The CDR3 sequence is 11 residues long. Between the trimmed V and J ends, which lost 5 bases and 8 bases, there was a span of 9 bases. CDR3 region: CASSPGRGYTF. CDR3 nucleotides: TGCGCCAGCAGTCCAGGACGCGGCTACACCTTC.

The chain links TRBV20-1 to TRBJ1-1, with D unresolved. This CDR3 contains 11 residues. Germline-derived CDR1 and CDR2 are DFQATT and SNEGSKA (reference sequence). Trimming shortened V by 1 base and J by 10 bases, and 10 bases separated the two germline ends. CDR3 residues: CSARVGFLAFF. The CDR3, as DNA: TGCAGTGCTAGAGTCGGATTTTTAGCTTTCTTT.

This clone has just one count. J is TRBJ1-5 and V is TRBV28; D is possibly TRBD1 (6 bases). The V gene lost 3 bases and the J gene lost 6 bases, with 12 bases spanning the gap. Germline V CDR1 and CDR2: MDHEN, SYDVKM. There are 14 residues in the CDR3. The CDR3 loop reads CASSLVQGPQPQHF. CDR3 DNA sequence: TGTGCCAGCAGTTTGGTCCAGGGGCCTCAGCCCCAGCATTTT.

V usage is TRBV5-1 and J usage is TRBJ2-2, with TRBD2 identical over 8 bases. Germline V gene data show CDR1 as SGHRS and CDR2 as YFSETQ. This CDR3 has 16 amino acids. V lost 2 bases to trimming and J lost 4 bases; unmatched junction nucleotides: 7. CDR3 nucleotide sequence: TGCGCCAGCAGCTTCCGACTAGCGACAACCACCGGGGAGCTGTTTTTT. Translation gives CASSFRLATTTGELFF.

This rearrangement joins TRBV28 to TRBJ2-7, with TRBD1 matching over 9 bases. The CDR3 runs 15 residues. V trimming: 4 bases; J trimming: 4 bases; junction bases outside the gene matches: 8. CDR1 and CDR2 (germline): MDHEN, SYDVKM. CDR3 protein: CASSSYGDRVYEQYF. CDR3 bases: TGTGCCAGCAGTTCCTATGGGGACAGGGTTTACGAGCAGTACTTC.

The chain combines TRBV18 with TRBJ2-2, with TRBD2 matching over 9 bases. Germline CDR1 reads KGHSH; CDR2 reads LQKENI. The junction had 5 bases not matched to a gene; V was cut back by 6 bases and J by 0 bases. CDR3 length: 16 residues. The CDR3 DNA is TGTGCCAGCTCGGAACTAGCGGGTGCGAACACCGGGGAGCTGTTTTTT. This encodes CASSELAGANTGELFF.

This clone was counted once. The chain has TRBV9 and TRBJ2-2, with D possibly being TRBD1 or TRBD2 (5 bases each). CDR3 length: 17 amino acids. The ends were cut back, 3 bases at V and 2 bases at J, with 17 bases in the middle. Germline CDR1 reads SGDLS; CDR2 reads YYNGEE. Written as DNA, the CDR3 is TGTGCCAGCAGCGCACGAGGGGTGGGGTCAAACACCGGGGAGCTGTTTTTT. It specifies CASSARGVGSNTGELFF.

The J gene is TRBJ1-3, the V gene TRBV6-5; 7 bases are a match to TRBD1. The CDR3 is 15 amino acids. Germline trimming cut 6 bases from V and 2 bases from J; bases unmatched to any gene: 7. Germline V gives CDR1 MNHEY, CDR2 SVGAGI. CDR3 protein: CASSRTQGAGNTIYF. The CDR3 DNA reads TGTGCCAGCAGCCGGACCCAGGGGGCTGGAAACACCATATATTTT.

V is TRBV28 and J is TRBJ2-7, with TRBD2 matching over 13 bases. The V and J ends lost 9 bases and 0 bases, in that order; junction bases with no gene match: 5. This CDR3 is built from 15 residues. CDR1 is MDHEN, CDR2 SYDVKM, per germline. CDR3 region: CASGTSGASSYEQYF. Here the CDR3 DNA reads TGTGCCAGTGGGACTAGCGGGGCTAGCTCCTACGAGCAGTACTTC. Drawing the rest from reference TRBV28 and TRBJ2-7, the complete variable domain is DVKVTQSSRYLVKRTGEKVFLECVQDMDHENMFWYRQDPGLGLRLIYFSYDVKMKEKGDIPEGYSVSREKKERFSLILESASTNQTSMYLCASGTSGASSYEQYFGPGTRLTVT.

This chain links TRBV18 with TRBJ2-7; D tentatively fits TRBD1 or TRBD2 (6 bases each). The germline V gene has CDR1 KGHSH and CDR2 LQKENI. CDR3 size: 16 residues. The V end was cut by 1 base, the J end by 0 bases, with 13 bases between. The CDR3 DNA reads as TGTGCCAGCTCACCACAAGGGGGGCCTAGCTCCTACGAGCAGTACTTC. Residues: CASSPQGGPSSYEQYF.

The chain joins TRBV5-4 to TRBJ2-5; TRBD2 matches 11 bases. CDR3 length: 18 amino acids. Germline lookup yields CDR1 SGHNT and CDR2 YYREEE (reference sequence). The junction had 16 bases not matched to a gene; V was cut back by 4 bases and J by 5 bases. The CDR3 sequence: CASSPGLAGLGGQETQYF. DNA of the CDR3: TGTGCCAGCAGCCCCGGACTAGCGGGCCTGGGGGGGCAGGAGACCCAGTACTTC.

The rearrangement links TRBV28 to TRBJ1-5, with D hard to call. CDR1 and CDR2 from the germline V gene are MDHEN and SYDVKM. CDR3 size: 16 residues. V was shortened by 2 bases and J by 2 bases, with 13 bases between the two germline ends. The CDR3 protein is CASSLPGRAGNQPQHF. The CDR3 nucleotides are TGTGCCAGCAGTTTACCGGGTAGGGCCGGCAATCAGCCCCAGCATTTT.

This clone was recorded once. The rearrangement joins TRBV2 to TRBJ2-1; D uncertain. Germline assignment: CDR1 SNHLY and CDR2 FYNNEI. V lost 3 bases and J lost 4, with 4 bases in between. This CDR3 spans 12 amino acids. DNA for the CDR3: TGTGCCAGCAGTGAGGAGTACAATGAGCAGTTCTTC. It specifies CASSEEYNEQFF.

The rearrangement uses TRBV6-5 and TRBJ1-1, with D possibly being TRBD1 (6 bases). The V gene lost 5 bases and the J gene lost 6 bases, with 10 bases spanning the gap. This CDR3 has 12 amino acids. The germline V gene has CDR1 MNHEY and CDR2 SVGAGI. The CDR3 reads CASSRGTAEAFF. The CDR3 coding sequence is TGTGCCAGCAGTAGGGGGACCGCTGAAGCTTTCTTT.